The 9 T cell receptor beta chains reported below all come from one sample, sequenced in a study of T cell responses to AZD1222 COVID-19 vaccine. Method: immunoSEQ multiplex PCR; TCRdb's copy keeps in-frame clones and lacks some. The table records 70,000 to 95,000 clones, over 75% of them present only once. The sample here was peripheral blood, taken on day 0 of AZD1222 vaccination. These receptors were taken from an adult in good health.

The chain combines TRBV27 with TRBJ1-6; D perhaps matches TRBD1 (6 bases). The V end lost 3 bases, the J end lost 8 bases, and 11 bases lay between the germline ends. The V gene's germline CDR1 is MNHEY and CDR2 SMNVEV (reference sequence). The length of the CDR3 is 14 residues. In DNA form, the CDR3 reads TGTGCCAGCAGTTTGGACAGCCCCTATTCACCCCTCCACTTT. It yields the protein CASSLDSPYSPLHF.

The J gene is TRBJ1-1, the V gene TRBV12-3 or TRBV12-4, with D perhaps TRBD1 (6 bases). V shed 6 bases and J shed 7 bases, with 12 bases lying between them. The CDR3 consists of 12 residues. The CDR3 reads CASSGGQREAFF. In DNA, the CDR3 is TGTGCCAGCAGCGGCGGACAGCGTGAAGCTTTCTTT.

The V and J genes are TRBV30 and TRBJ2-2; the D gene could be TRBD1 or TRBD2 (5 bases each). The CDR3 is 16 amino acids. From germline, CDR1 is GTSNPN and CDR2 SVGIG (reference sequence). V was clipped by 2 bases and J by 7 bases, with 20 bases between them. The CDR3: CAWSRLGALGDGELFF. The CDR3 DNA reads TGTGCCTGGAGTCGTCTCGGGGCCCTTGGGGACGGGGAGCTGTTTTTT. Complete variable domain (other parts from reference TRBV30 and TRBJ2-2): SQTIHQWPATLVQPVGSPLSLECTVEGTSNPNLYWYRQAAGRGLQLLFYSVGIGQISSEVPQNLSASRPQDRQFILSSKKLLLSDSGFYLCAWSRLGALGDGELFFGEGSRLTVL.

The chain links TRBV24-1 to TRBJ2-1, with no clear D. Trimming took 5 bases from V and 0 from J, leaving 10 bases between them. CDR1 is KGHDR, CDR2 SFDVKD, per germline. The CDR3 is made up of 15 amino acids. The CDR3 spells CATSGAESSYNEQFF. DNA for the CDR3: TGTGCCACCAGTGGGGCGGAGAGCTCCTACAATGAGCAGTTCTTC.

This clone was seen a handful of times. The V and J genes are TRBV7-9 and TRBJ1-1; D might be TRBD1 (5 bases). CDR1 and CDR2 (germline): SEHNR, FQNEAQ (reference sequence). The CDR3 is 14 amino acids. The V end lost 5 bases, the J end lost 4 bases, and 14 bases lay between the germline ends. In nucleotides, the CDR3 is TGTGCCAGCAGCCCCCCGGGAGGGGTCACTGAAGCTTTCTTT. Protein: CASSPPGGVTEAFF.

DNA for the CDR3: TGTGCCAGCAGCCTCGGCTCCGGGCAGCCCCAGCATTTT. Its translation is CASSLGSGQPQHF. V usage is TRBV3-1 (or the pseudogene TRBV3-2) and J usage is TRBJ1-5; no clear D. The germline gives CDR1 LGHDT, CDR2 YNNKEL (reference sequence). Trimming left V 4 bases short and J 7 bases short, with 11 bases between. CDR3 length equals 13 residues.

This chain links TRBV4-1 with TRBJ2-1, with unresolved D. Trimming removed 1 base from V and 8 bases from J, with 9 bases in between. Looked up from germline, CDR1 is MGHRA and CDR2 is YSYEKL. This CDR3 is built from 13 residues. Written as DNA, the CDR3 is TGCGCCAGCAGCCAAGTCCAGGTCTATGAGCAGTTCTTC. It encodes CASSQVQVYEQFF.

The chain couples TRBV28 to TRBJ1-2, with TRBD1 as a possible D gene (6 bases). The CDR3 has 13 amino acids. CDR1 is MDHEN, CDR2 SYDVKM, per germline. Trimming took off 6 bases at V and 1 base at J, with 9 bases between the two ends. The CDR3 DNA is TGTGCCAGCAGCTCGGACAGTAACTATGGCTACACCTTC. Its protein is CASSSDSNYGYTF.

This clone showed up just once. The CDR3 reads CASSPLGGGAGYTF. CDR3 DNA: TGCGCCAGCAGCCCGTTAGGTGGAGGGGCTGGCTACACCTTC. The V gene is TRBV4-1, the J gene TRBJ1-2; D possibly corresponds to TRBD1 (5 bases). Germline values: CDR1 MGHRA, CDR2 YSYEKL. The CDR3 is 14 amino acids. The ends were cut back, 4 bases at V and 7 bases at J, with 16 bases in the middle.